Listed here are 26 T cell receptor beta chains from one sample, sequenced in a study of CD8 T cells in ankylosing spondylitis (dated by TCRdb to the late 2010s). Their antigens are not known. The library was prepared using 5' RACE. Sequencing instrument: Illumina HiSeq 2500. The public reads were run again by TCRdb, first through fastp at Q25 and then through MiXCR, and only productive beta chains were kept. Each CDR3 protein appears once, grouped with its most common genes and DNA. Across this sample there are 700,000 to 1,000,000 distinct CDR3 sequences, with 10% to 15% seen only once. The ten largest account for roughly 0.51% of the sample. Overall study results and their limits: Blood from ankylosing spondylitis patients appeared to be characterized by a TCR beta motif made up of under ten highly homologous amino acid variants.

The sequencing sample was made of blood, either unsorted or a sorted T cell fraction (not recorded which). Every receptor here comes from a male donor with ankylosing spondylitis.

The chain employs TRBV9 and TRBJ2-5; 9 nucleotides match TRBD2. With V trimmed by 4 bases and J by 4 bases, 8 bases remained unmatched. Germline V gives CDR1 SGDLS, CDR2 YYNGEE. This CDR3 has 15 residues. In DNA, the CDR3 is TGTGCCAGCAGCATAGCCGGGACTAGCTTAGAGACCCAGTACTTC. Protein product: CASSIAGTSLETQYF.

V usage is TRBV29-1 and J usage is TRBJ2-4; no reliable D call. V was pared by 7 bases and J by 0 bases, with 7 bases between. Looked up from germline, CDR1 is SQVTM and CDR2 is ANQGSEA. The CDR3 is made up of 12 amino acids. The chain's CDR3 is CSAGIAKNIQYF. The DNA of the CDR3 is TGCAGCGCCGGAATAGCCAAAAACATTCAGTACTTC.

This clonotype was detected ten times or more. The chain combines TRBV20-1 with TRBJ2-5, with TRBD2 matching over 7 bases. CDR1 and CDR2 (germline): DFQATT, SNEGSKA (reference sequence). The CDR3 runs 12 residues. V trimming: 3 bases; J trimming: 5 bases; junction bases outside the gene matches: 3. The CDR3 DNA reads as TGCAGTGCTAGCGGGAGGTGGGAGACCCAGTACTTC. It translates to CSASGRWETQYF.

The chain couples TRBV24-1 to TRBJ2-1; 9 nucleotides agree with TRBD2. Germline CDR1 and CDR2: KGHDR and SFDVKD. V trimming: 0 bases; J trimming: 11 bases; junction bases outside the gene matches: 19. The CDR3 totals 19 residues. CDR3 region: CATSDLASGTDAYNLKQFF. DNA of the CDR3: TGTGCCACCAGTGATTTGGCTAGCGGGACGGATGCTTACAATCTTAAGCAGTTCTTC.

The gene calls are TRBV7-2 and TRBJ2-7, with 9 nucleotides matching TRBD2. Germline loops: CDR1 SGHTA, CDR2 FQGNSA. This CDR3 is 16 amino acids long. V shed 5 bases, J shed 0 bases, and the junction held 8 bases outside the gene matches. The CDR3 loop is CASSALTSGSSYEQYF. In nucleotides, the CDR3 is TGTGCCAGCAGCGCCCTGACTAGCGGATCCTCCTACGAGCAGTACTTC.

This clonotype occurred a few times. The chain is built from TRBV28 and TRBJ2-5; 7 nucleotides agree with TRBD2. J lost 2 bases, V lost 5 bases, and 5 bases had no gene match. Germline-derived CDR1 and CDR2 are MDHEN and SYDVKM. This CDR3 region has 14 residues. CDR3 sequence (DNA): TGTGCCAGCAGTGCCGGGGGGATTCAAGAGACCCAGTACTTC. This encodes CASSAGGIQETQYF. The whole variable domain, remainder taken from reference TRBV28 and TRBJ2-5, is DVKVTQSSRYLVKRTGEKVFLECVQDMDHENMFWYRQDPGLGLRLIYFSYDVKMKEKGDIPEGYSVSREKKERFSLILESASTNQTSMYLCASSAGGIQETQYFGPGTRLLVL.

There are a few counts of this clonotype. CDR3 sequence reads: CASSRSLHEQYF. The CDR3, as DNA: TGTGCCAGCAGCCGCAGTCTGCACGAGCAGTACTTC. The genes are TRBV5-6 and TRBJ2-7, with D unclear. Trimming left V 4 bases short and J 5 bases short, with 10 bases between. Germline V CDR1 and CDR2: SGHDT, YYEEEE. The CDR3 contains 12 residues.

The CDR3 DNA follows: TGTGCCAGCAGCCCCGGGCTCCCCTGCGAGCAGTACTTC. Translation gives CASSPGLPCEQYF. J is TRBJ2-7 and V is TRBV5-8, with unresolved D. The germline V gene has CDR1 SGHTS and CDR2 YDEGEE. Trimming shortened V by 4 bases and J by 6 bases, and 14 bases separated the two germline ends. The CDR3 runs 13 residues.

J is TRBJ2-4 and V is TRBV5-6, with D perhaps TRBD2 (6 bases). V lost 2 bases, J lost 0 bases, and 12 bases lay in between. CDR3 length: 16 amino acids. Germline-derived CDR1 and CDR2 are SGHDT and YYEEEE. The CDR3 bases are TGTGCCAGCAGCTTAATGGAGGGAGTAGCCAAAAACATTCAGTACTTC. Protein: CASSLMEGVAKNIQYF.

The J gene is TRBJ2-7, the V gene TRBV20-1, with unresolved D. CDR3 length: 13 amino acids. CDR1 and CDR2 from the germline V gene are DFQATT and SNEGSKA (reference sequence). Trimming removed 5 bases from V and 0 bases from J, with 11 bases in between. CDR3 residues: CSASPLSSYEQYF. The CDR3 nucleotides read TGCAGTGCTTCCCCCCTGAGCTCCTACGAGCAGTACTTC.

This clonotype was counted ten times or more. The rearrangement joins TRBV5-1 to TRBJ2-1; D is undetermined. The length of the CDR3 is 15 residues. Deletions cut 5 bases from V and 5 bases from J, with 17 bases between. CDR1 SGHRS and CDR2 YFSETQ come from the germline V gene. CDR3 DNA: TGCGCCAGCAGAAATGCAGACTCAGACAACAATGAGCAGTTCTTC. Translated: CASRNADSDNNEQFF.

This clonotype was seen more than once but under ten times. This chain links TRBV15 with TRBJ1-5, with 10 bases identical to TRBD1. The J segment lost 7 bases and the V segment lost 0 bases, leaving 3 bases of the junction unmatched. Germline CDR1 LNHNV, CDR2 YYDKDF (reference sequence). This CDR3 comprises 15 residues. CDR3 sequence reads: CATSREGQGTQPQHF. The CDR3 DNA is TGTGCCACCAGCAGAGAGGGACAGGGGACGCAGCCCCAGCATTTT.

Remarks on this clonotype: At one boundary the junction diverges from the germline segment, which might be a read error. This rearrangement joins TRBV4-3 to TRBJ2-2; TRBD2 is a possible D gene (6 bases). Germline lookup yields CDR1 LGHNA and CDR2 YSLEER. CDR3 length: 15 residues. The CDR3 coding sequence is TGCGCCAGCAGTTACCGACGGGGGAACACCGGGGAGCTGTCTTTT. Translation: CASSYRRGNTGELSF.

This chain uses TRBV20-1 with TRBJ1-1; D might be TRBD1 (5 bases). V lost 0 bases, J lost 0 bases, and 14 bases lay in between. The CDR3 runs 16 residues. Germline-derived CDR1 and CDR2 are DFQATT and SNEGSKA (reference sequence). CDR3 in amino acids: CSARDIDRGMNTEAFF. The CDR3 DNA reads TGCAGTGCTAGAGATATAGACAGAGGTATGAACACTGAAGCTTTCTTT.

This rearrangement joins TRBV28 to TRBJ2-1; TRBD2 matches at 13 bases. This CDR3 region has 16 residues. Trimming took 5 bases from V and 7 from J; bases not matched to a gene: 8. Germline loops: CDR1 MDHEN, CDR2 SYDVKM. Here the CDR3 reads CASSGAGLAGANEQFF. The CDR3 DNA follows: TGTGCCAGCAGTGGGGCCGGACTAGCGGGAGCGAATGAGCAGTTCTTC. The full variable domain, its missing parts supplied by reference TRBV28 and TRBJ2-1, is DVKVTQSSRYLVKRTGEKVFLECVQDMDHENMFWYRQDPGLGLRLIYFSYDVKMKEKGDIPEGYSVSREKKERFSLILESASTNQTSMYLCASSGAGLAGANEQFFGPGTRLTVL.

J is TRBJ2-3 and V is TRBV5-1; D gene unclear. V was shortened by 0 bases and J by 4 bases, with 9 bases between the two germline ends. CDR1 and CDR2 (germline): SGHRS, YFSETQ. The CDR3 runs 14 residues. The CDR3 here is CASSLGGAPDTQYF. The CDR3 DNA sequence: TGCGCCAGCAGCTTGGGGGGTGCCCCAGATACGCAGTATTTT.

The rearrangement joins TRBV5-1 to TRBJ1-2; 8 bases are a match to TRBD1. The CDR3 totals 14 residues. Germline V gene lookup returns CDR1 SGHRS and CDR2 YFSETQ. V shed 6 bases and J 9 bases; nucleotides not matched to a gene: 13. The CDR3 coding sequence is TGCGCCAGCAACCCGACAGGGGATGGCAGGAGCTACACCTTC. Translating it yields CASNPTGDGRSYTF.

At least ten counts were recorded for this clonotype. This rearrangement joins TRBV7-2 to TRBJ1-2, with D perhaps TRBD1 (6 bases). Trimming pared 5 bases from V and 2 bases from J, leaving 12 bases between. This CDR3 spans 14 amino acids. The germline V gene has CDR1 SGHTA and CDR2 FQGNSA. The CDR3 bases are TGTGCCAGCAGCCGGGGAGGGGGAAACTATGGCTACACCTTC. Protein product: CASSRGGGNYGYTF. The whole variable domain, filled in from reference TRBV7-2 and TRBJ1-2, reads GAGVSQSPSNKVTEKGKDVELRCDPISGHTALYWYRQSLGQGLEFLIYFQGNSAPDKSGLPSDRFSAERTGGSVSTLTIQRTQQEDSAVYLCASSRGGGNYGYTFGSGTRLTVV.

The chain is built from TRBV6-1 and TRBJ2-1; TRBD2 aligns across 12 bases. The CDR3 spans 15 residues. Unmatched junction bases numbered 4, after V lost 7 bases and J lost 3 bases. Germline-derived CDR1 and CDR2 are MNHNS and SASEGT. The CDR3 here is CASTTGLAGYNEQFF. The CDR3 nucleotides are TGTGCCAGCACCACGGGACTAGCGGGCTACAATGAGCAGTTCTTC.

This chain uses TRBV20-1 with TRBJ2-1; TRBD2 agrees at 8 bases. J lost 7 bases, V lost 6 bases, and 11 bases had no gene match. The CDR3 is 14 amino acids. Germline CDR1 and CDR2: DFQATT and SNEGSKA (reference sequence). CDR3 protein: CSAPGNRGGNEQFF. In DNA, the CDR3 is TGCAGTGCCCCTGGGAACCGGGGGGGGAATGAGCAGTTCTTC.

The CDR3 DNA reads as TGCAGTGCCGCCCCGGGACAGCAAGAGACCCAGTACTTC. Amino acids: CSAAPGQQETQYF. The V call is TRBV20-1, the J call TRBJ2-5, with 7 nucleotides matching TRBD1. This CDR3 spans 13 amino acids. The germline gives CDR1 DFQATT, CDR2 SNEGSKA (reference sequence). Losses at the gene ends were 6 bases for V and 2 bases for J; bases not matched to a gene: 6.

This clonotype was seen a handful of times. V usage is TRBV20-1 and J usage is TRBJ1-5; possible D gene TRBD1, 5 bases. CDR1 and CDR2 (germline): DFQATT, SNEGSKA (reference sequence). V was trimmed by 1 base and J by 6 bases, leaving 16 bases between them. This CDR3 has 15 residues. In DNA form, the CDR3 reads TGCAGTGCTAGAGGCCGGGTAGGAGGGGTTCAGCCCCAGCATTTT. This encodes CSARGRVGGVQPQHF.

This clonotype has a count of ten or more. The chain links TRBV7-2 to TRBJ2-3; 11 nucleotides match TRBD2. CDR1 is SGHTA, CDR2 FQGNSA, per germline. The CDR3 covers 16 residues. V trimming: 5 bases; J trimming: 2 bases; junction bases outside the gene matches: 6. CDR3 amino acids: CASSPRLAGLTDTQYF. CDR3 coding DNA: TGTGCCAGCAGCCCCAGACTAGCGGGACTCACAGATACGCAGTATTTT.

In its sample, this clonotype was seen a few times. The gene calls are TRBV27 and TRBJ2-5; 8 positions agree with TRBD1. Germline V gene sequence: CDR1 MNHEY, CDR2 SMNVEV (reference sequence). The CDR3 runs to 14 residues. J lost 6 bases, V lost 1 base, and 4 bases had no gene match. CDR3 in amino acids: CASSLLTGEQTQYF. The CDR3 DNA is TGTGCCAGCAGTTTATTGACAGGGGAACAGACCCAGTACTTC.

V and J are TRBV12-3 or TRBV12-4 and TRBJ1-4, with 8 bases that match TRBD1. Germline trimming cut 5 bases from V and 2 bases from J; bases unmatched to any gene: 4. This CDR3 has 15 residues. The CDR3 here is CASSKNRGTNEKLFF. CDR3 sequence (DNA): TGTGCCAGCAGTAAAAACAGGGGGACTAATGAAAAACTGTTTTTT.

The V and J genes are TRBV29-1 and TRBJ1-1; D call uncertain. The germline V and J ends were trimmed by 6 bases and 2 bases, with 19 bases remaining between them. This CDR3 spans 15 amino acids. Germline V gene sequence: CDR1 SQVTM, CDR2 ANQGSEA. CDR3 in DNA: TGCAGCGTGGCCCCCAGACTCGTATCTAACACTGAAGCTTTCTTT. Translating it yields CSVAPRLVSNTEAFF.